This is a list of T cell receptor beta chains from one sample in a study of cytomegalovirus exposure and HLA in healthy donors. TCRdb's copy holds only in-frame clones and misses some; the assay was immunoSEQ multiplex PCR. The sample carries 150,000 to 200,000 clones, roughly 80% recorded once. The sample consisted of PBMCs. These receptors originate from a man in his fifties or sixties in good health and CMV-seronegative. CDR3s include the opening cysteine and the closing phenylalanine or tryptophan. The D gene is left open where the match is weak. Clone size, where shown, is once, few, many, or a class for clones that have expanded.

>TRBD1|TRBV9|-|TRBJ2-7
CASSVGQGLYYEQYF
TGTGCCAGCAGCGTGGGACAGGGACTATACTACGAGCAGTACTTC
>-|TRBV11-1|-|TRBJ1-1
CASSSTENTEAFF
TGTGCCAGCAGCTCCACAGAGAACACTGAAGCTTTCTTT
>-|TRBV19|-|TRBJ1-3
CASSMQGRWGNTIYF
TGTGCCAGTAGTATGCAGGGGCGGTGGGGAAACACCATATATTTT
>TRBD2|TRBV7-2|-|TRBJ2-3
CASSATLAGVADTQYF
TGTGCCAGCAGCGCTACTCTAGCGGGAGTGGCAGATACGCAGTATTTT
>-|TRBV28|-|TRBJ1-5
CALGGNQPQHF
TGTGCCCTGGGGGGGAATCAGCCCCAGCATTTT
>TRBD1|TRBV6-6|-|TRBJ2-2
CASSQKGAGTGELFF
TGTGCCAGCAGCCAAAAGGGGGCTGGCACCGGGGAGCTGTTTTTT
>-|TRBV10-3|once|TRBJ2-7
CAISYSYEQYF
TGTGCCATCAGTTACTCCTACGAGCAGTACTTC
>TRBD1|TRBV7-9|-|TRBJ2-2
CSSSLGQGADTGELFF
TGTTCCAGCAGCTTGGGACAGGGGGCCGACACCGGGGAGCTGTTTTTT
>-|TRBV19|-|TRBJ2-1
CASSIDGQSYNEQFF
TGTGCCAGTAGTATCGATGGACAGTCCTACAATGAGCAGTTCTTC
>TRBD2|TRBV7-3|-|TRBJ2-5
CASSSGGAGETQYF
TGTGCCAGCAGCTCCGGGGGGGCTGGAGAGACCCAGTACTTC
>-|TRBV15|-|TRBJ2-6
CATKASGANVLTF
TGTGCCACTAAAGCATCCGGGGCCAACGTCCTGACTTTC
>TRBD1|TRBV19|-|TRBJ1-5
CASSINRGEWQPQHF
TGTGCCAGTAGTATCAACAGGGGGGAGTGGCAGCCCCAGCATTTT
>-|TRBV4-3|-|TRBJ2-1
CASSHNRGWNEQFF
TGCGCCAGCAGCCATAATCGGGGATGGAATGAGCAGTTCTTC
>-|TRBV7-3|-|TRBJ1-1
CASSLLSIETEAFF
TGTGCCAGCAGCTTATTGAGTATCGAGACTGAAGCTTTCTTT
>-|TRBV7-2|once|TRBJ2-5
CASSLAGRRETQYF
TGTGCCAGCAGCTTAGCGGGGCGGCGTGAGACCCAGTACTTC
>TRBD1|TRBV18|-|TRBJ1-1
CASSPESGGTEAFF
TGTGCCAGCTCACCAGAATCAGGGGGCACTGAAGCTTTCTTT
>-|TRBV18|-|TRBJ2-7
CASSARGTYEQYF
TGTGCCAGCTCCGCCCGGGGTACCTACGAGCAGTACTTC
>-|TRBV28|-|TRBJ2-7
CASTMGTFYSYEQYF
TGTGCCAGCACCATGGGGACATTTTACTCCTACGAGCAGTACTTC
>TRBD1|TRBV5-1|-|TRBJ1-4
CASSIRGQGVNEKLFF
TGCGCCAGCAGCATACGGGGACAGGGAGTTAATGAAAAACTGTTTTTT
>-|TRBV6-5|-|TRBJ1-1
CASSYKGHVNTEAFF
TGTGCCAGCAGTTACAAGGGGCACGTGAACACTGAAGCTTTCTTT
>TRBD2|TRBV9|-|TRBJ2-2
CASSPQREWRTGELFF
TGTGCCAGCAGCCCTCAGCGGGAGTGGCGCACCGGGGAGCTGTTTTTT
>-|TRBV7-2|-|TRBJ2-3
CASSFRLGGSTDTQYF
TGTGCCAGCAGCTTCAGACTAGGCGGAAGCACAGATACGCAGTATTTT
>TRBD1|TRBV6-1|once|TRBJ2-5
CASSEQRTGGTSLQYF
TGTGCCAGCAGTGAACAAAGGACAGGGGGCACCTCACTCCAGTACTTC
>-|TRBV4-2|-|TRBJ2-3
CASSQGGGAGKTDTQYF
TGTGCCAGCAGCCAAGGGGGTGGGGCAGGGAAGACAGATACGCAGTATTTT
>-|TRBV4-2|-|TRBJ2-2
CASSRETFSGTGELFF
TGTGCCAGCAGCCGAGAAACCTTCTCCGGGACCGGGGAGCTGTTTTTT
>TRBD1|TRBV4-3|-|TRBJ2-7
CASSRQGSEQYF
TGCGCCAGCAGTCGACAGGGGAGTGAGCAGTACTTC
>TRBD1|TRBV6-1|-|TRBJ2-1
CASRGTGPYNEQFF
TGTGCCAGCAGAGGGACAGGACCCTACAATGAGCAGTTCTTC
>-|TRBV4-2|few|TRBJ1-1
CASSQGAGEMNTEAFF
TGTGCCAGCAGCCAAGGGGCAGGGGAGATGAACACTGAAGCTTTCTTT
>TRBD1|TRBV11-3|-|TRBJ2-1
CAGSPGDRGRDEQFF
TGTGCCGGCAGCCCCGGGGACAGGGGGAGGGATGAGCAGTTCTTC
>-|TRBV12-1|-|TRBJ2-1
CASSCPETRIGGGEQFF
TGTGCCAGCAGCTGTCCCGAGACCCGGATCGGGGGGGGCGAGCAGTTCTTC
>-|TRBV7-2|-|TRBJ2-2
CASSLVLAANTGELFF
TGTGCCAGCAGCTTAGTTTTAGCAGCGAACACCGGGGAGCTGTTTTTT
>-|TRBV7-2|-|TRBJ1-6
CASSASPVSYSPLHF
TGTGCCAGCAGCGCAAGCCCCGTCTCCTATTCACCCCTCCACTTT
>-|TRBV29-1|-|TRBJ1-4
CSVEGGKGEKLFF
TGCAGCGTTGAGGGGGGTAAGGGTGAAAAACTGTTTTTT
>TRBD2|TRBV7-2|-|TRBJ2-1
CASSSVAGGYNEQFF
TGTGCCAGCAGCTCAGTAGCGGGGGGATACAATGAGCAGTTCTTC
>-|TRBV19|-|TRBJ2-6
CASRRLVPTGANVLTF
TGTGCCAGTAGAAGACTTGTCCCGACTGGGGCCAACGTCCTGACTTTC
>TRBD1|TRBV5-1|-|TRBJ1-1
CASSLGGTGGTEAFF
TGCGCCAGCAGCTTGGGGGGGACAGGGGGCACTGAAGCTTTCTTT
>-|TRBV7-8|-|TRBJ2-7
CASSLQDWPDEQYF
TGTGCCAGCAGCCTCCAGGATTGGCCCGACGAGCAGTACTTC
>-|TRBV21-1|few|TRBJ1-2
CASSKENTNYGYTF
TGTGCCAGCAGCAAGGAGAATACAAACTATGGCTACACCTTC
>TRBD2|TRBV13|-|TRBJ2-2
CASSLSGVVTGELFF
TGTGCCAGCAGCCTTAGCGGGGTCGTGACCGGGGAGCTGTTTTTT
>-|TRBV5-1|-|TRBJ1-5
CASSLEGGRNQPQHF
TGCGCCAGCAGCTTGGAAGGGGGACGCAATCAGCCCCAGCATTTT
>TRBD2|TRBV7-3|-|TRBJ2-1
CASSLIGRRGNEQFF
TGTGCCAGCAGCTTAATAGGGCGGCGGGGGAATGAGCAGTTCTTC
>-|TRBV5-4|once|TRBJ1-3
CASSLGASGPSGNTIYF
TGTGCCAGCAGCTTGGGGGCAAGCGGACCCTCTGGAAACACCATATATTTT
>-|TRBV2|-|TRBJ2-1
CASSEWTPYNEQFF
TGTGCCAGCAGTGAATGGACTCCATACAATGAGCAGTTCTTC
>-|TRBV7-2|once|TRBJ2-3
CASSPRDVGGTDTQYF
TGTGCCAGCAGCCCACGAGACGTCGGGGGCACAGATACGCAGTATTTT
>-|TRBV10-2|-|TRBJ2-5
CASSEMGGAGTQYF
TGCGCCAGCAGTGAGATGGGGGGGGCGGGGACCCAGTACTTC
>-|TRBV6-5|few|TRBJ1-1
CASSEVKANTEAFF
TGTGCCAGCAGTGAGGTAAAAGCGAACACTGAAGCTTTCTTT
>-|TRBV18|once|TRBJ1-1
CASSPPMGGNTEAFF
TGTGCCAGCTCACCACCGATGGGGGGGAACACTGAAGCTTTCTTT
>TRBD1|TRBV14|few|TRBJ2-7
CASSPGTGNYEQYF
TGTGCCAGCAGCCCTGGGACAGGCAACTACGAGCAGTACTTC
>TRBD1|TRBV14|-|TRBJ2-3
CASSQGGTGSTDTQYF
TGTGCCAGCAGCCAAGGGGGGACAGGGTCCACAGATACGCAGTATTTT
>-|TRBV6-5|-|TRBJ2-1
CASRMTGSAPYEQFF
TGTGCCAGCAGGATGACCGGGTCAGCGCCCTATGAGCAGTTCTTC
>-|TRBV28|-|TRBJ2-1
CASSLPGREQFF
TGTGCCAGCAGCCTCCCAGGGCGTGAGCAGTTCTTC
>-|TRBV2|-|TRBJ1-3
CASSALKQGVRGNTIYF
TGTGCCAGCAGTGCCCTAAAACAGGGAGTTAGAGGAAACACCATATATTTT
>TRBD2|TRBV7-2|-|TRBJ2-3
CATATSGGSTDTQYF
TGTGCCACCGCAACTAGCGGGGGGTCCACAGATACGCAGTATTTT
>TRBD2|TRBV6-5|once|TRBJ2-7
CASSSLAGNSYEQYF
TGTGCCAGCAGTTCACTAGCGGGGAACTCCTACGAGCAGTACTTC
>TRBD1|TRBV11-3|-|TRBJ1-1
CASSRTGARGAFF
TGTGCCAGCAGCCGGACAGGGGCTAGGGGAGCTTTCTTT
>TRBD1|TRBV18|-|TRBJ1-1
CASSPLGTGGNTEAFF
TGTGCCAGCTCACCACTGGGAACAGGGGGGAACACTGAAGCTTTCTTT
>-|TRBV18|-|TRBJ1-1
CASSPPGSTEAFF
TGTGCCAGCTCACCTCCGGGGAGCACTGAAGCTTTCTTT
>-|TRBV5-8|-|TRBJ1-1
CASSRGSLRNTEAFF
TGTGCCAGCAGCCGGGGATCTCTTAGGAACACTGAAGCTTTCTTT